Listed here are 6 T cell receptor beta chains from one sample, sequenced in a study of T cell responses to AZD1222 COVID-19 vaccine. TCRdb keeps only in-frame clones here, not all; method: immunoSEQ multiplex PCR. The table has tens of thousands of clones, around nine tenths seen once. Sequences were derived from peripheral blood, sampled 28 days after the second AZD1222 dose. The receptors originated from an adult who received the AZD1222 COVID-19 vaccine.

This clone has just a few counts. V gene TRBV2 combines with J gene TRBJ1-2; D call uncertain. This CDR3 is 11 amino acids long. CDR1 is SNHLY, CDR2 FYNNEI, per germline. With 9 bases removed from V and 1 base from J, the gap between germline ends came to 6 bases. CDR3 loop: CASTDNYGYTF. In DNA, the CDR3 is TGTGCCAGTACAGATAACTATGGCTACACCTTC.

The chain has TRBV19 and TRBJ2-2, with 7 bases lining up with TRBD2. This CDR3 spans 18 amino acids. Germline assignment: CDR1 LNHDA and CDR2 SQIVND (reference sequence). The V gene end was trimmed by 3 bases and the J gene end by 1 base; junction bases not matched to a gene: 11. The CDR3 nucleotides read TGTGCCAGTAGTATGGCAGGACTAGAAAGGTGGAACACCGGGGAGCTGTTTTTT. Translated, it gives CASSMAGLERWNTGELFF.

The gene calls are TRBV24-1 and TRBJ2-1; tentatively, D is TRBD2 (5 bases). V lost 7 bases to trimming and J lost 14 bases, with 5 bases between them. The CDR3 is 8 residues long. CDR1 is KGHDR, CDR2 SFDVKD, per germline. CDR3 DNA sequence: TGTGCCACCAGGAGGGAGTTCTTC. Translation: CATRREFF.

V usage is TRBV19 and J usage is TRBJ2-5; 9 nucleotides match TRBD1. The CDR3 has 13 residues. Germline loops: CDR1 LNHDA, CDR2 SQIVND (reference sequence). The V gene end was trimmed by 8 bases and the J gene end by 4 bases; junction bases not matched to a gene: 5. The CDR3 region has the DNA TGTGCCAGTCGACAGGGGGAGAGAGAGACCCAGTACTTC. It translates to CASRQGERETQYF.

This rearrangement joins TRBV6-5 to TRBJ2-2, with 7 bases fitting TRBD1. Per the germline V gene, CDR1 is MNHEY and CDR2 is SVGAGI. V lost 5 bases, J lost 7 bases, and 10 bases stayed unmatched. The CDR3 has 15 residues. Written as DNA, the CDR3 is TGTGCCAGCAGTCGGGTGGCCCCAGGGGGCGGGGAGCTGTTTTTT. This encodes CASSRVAPGGGELFF.

The chain carries TRBV19 and TRBJ1-2; D possibly corresponds to TRBD1 (6 bases). The CDR3 consists of 13 residues. Germline V gives CDR1 LNHDA, CDR2 SQIVND (reference sequence). V was clipped by 4 bases and J by 3 bases, with 9 bases between them. The CDR3: CASSKGVDYGYTF. DNA of the CDR3: TGTGCCAGTAGTAAGGGGGTGGACTATGGCTACACCTTC.